This T cell receptor beta chain was sequenced during a study of a mutant IDH1 vaccine in newly diagnosed glioma. For the study at large: Following radiotherapy alone, or alongside temozolomide cycles, vaccination was started after an interval of 4-6 weeks.

Trimming shortened V by 5 bases and J by 3 bases, and 13 bases separated the two germline ends. This CDR3 has 14 amino acids. Germline V lookup: CDR1 SNHLY, CDR2 FYNNEI. Assay: immunoSEQ multiplex PCR; the TCRdb copy retains only in-frame clones and omits some. The table lists around 50,000 clones, more than 80% of them singletons. As for time point: week 5, during vaccination. In the vaccine, a single dose held 300 ug of the mutant IDH1 20-mer peptide, along with topical imiquimod. Patients carried new grade 3 or 4 IDH1-mutant astrocytomas lacking nuclear ATRX. With respect to this clone: Its cognate antigen is unknown.

Material: PBMCs, obtained from a glioma patient whose treatment included an IDH1 peptide vaccine. This TCR was sampled from a woman between 40 and 55 years old with glioma. The chain combines TRBV2 with TRBJ1-1; perhaps TRBD1 as D (6 bases). This CDR3 reads CASSLDRIYTEAFF. The CDR3, as DNA: TGTGCCAGCAGTCTTGACAGGATTTACACTGAAGCTTTCTTT.